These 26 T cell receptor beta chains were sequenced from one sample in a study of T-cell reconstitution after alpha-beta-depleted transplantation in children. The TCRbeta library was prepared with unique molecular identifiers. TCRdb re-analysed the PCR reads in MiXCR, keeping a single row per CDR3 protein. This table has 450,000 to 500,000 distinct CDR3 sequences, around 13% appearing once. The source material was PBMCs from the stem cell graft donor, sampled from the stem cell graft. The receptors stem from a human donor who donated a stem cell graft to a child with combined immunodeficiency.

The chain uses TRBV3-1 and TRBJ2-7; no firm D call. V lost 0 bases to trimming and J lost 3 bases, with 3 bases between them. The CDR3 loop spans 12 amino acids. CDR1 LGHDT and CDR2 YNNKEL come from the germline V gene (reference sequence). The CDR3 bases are TGTGCCAGCAGCCAAGACCTCTACGAGCAGTACTTC. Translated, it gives CASSQDLYEQYF.

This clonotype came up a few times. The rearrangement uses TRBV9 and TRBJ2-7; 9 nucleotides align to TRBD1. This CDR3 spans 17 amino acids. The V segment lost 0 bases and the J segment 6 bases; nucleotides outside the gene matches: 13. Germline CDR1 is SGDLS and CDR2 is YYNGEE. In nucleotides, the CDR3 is TGTGCCAGCAGCGTAGAGATGGACAGGGGCGGCGGGACCGAGCAGTACTTC. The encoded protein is CASSVEMDRGGGTEQYF.

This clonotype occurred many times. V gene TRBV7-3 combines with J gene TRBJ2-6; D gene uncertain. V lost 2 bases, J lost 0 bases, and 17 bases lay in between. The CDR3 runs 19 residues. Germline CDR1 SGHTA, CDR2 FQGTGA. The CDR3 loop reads CASSLGLLAPHSGANVLTF. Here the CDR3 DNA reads TGTGCCAGCAGCTTAGGGTTGCTCGCACCCCACTCTGGGGCCAACGTCCTGACTTTC.

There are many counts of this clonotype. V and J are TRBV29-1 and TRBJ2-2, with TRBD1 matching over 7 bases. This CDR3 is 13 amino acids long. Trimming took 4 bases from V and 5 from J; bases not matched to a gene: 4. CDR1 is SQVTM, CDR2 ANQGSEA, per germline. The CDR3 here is CSVVRGLTGELFF. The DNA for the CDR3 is TGCAGCGTTGTAAGGGGGCTTACCGGGGAGCTGTTTTTT.

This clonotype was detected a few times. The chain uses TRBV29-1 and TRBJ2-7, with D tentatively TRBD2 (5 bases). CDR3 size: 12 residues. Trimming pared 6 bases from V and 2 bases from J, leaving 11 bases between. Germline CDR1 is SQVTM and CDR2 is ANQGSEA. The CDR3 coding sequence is TGCAGCGTCAGTCGGGGTCCCTACGAGCAGTACTTC. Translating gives CSVSRGPYEQYF.

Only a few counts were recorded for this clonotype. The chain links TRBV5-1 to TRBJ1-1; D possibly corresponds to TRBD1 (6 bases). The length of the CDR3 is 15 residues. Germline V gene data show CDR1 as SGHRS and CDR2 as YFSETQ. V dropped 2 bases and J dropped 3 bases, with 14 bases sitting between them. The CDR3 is CASSLGQPGDTEAFF. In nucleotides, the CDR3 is TGCGCCAGCAGCTTAGGACAGCCGGGGGACACTGAAGCTTTCTTT.

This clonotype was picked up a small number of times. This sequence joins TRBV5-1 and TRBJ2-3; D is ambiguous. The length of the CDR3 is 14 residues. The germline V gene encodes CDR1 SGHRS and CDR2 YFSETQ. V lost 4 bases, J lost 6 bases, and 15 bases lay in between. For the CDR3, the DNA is TGCGCCAGCAGCCTAAAGACCCATACGGATACGCAGTATTTT. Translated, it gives CASSLKTHTDTQYF.

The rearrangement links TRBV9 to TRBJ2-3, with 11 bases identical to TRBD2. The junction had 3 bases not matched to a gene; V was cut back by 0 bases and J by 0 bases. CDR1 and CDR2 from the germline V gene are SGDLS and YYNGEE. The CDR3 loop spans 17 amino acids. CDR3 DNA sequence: TGTGCCAGCAGCGTAGAGTCTAGCGGGGGGAGCACAGATACGCAGTATTTT. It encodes CASSVESSGGSTDTQYF.

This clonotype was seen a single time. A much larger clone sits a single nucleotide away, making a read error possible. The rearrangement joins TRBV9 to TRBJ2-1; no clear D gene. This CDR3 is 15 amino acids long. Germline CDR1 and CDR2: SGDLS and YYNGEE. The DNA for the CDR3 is TGTGCCAGCAGCGTAGAAAAGGGATCCTACGATGAGCAGTTCTTC. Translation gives CASSVEKGSYDEQFF.

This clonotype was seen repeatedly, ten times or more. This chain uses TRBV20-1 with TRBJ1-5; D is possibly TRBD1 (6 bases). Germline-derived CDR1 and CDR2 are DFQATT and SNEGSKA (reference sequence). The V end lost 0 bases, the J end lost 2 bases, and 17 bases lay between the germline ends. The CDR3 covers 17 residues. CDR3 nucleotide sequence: TGCAGTGCTAGAGATCTTGGGGGCGAATTTGGCAATCAGCCCCAGCATTTT. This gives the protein CSARDLGGEFGNQPQHF.

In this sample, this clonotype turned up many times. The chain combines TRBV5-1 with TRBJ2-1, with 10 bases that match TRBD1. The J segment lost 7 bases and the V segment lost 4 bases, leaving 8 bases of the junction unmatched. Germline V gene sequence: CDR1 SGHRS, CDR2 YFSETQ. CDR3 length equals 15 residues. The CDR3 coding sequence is TGCGCCAGCAGCATCCGGGACAGGGGCAGGAATGAGCAGTTCTTC. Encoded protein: CASSIRDRGRNEQFF.

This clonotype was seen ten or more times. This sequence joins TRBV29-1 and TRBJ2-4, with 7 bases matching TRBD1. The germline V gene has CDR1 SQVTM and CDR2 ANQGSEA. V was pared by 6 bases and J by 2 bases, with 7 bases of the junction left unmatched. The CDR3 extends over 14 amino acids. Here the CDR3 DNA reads TGCAGCGTCCGACAGGGTAGAACCAAAAACATTCAGTACTTC. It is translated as CSVRQGRTKNIQYF.

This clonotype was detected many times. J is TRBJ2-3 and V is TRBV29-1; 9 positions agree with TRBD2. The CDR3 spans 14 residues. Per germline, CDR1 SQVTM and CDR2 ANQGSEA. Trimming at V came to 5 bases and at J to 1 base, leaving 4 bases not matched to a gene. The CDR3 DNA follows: TGCAGCGTTTCTATAGCGGGGGGCACAGATACGCAGTATTTT. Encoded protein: CSVSIAGGTDTQYF.

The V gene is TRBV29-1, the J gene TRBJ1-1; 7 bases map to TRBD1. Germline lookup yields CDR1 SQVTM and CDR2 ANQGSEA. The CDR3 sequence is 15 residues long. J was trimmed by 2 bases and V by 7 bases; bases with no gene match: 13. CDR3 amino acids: CSARSFTGVNTEAFF. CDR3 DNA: TGCAGCGCGAGGTCGTTCACAGGGGTAAACACTGAAGCTTTCTTT.

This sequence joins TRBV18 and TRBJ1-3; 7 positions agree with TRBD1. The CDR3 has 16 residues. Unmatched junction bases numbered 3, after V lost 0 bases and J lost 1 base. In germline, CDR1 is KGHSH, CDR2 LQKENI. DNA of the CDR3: TGTGCCAGCTCACCACCAAGGACAGGTTCTGGAAACACCATATATTTT. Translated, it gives CASSPPRTGSGNTIYF.

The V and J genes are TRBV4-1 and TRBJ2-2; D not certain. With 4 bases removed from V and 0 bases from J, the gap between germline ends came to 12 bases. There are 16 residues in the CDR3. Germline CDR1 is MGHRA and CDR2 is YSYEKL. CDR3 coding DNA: TGCGCCAGCAGCCCCCACGAAGCACCGAACACCGGGGAGCTGTTTTTT. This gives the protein CASSPHEAPNTGELFF.

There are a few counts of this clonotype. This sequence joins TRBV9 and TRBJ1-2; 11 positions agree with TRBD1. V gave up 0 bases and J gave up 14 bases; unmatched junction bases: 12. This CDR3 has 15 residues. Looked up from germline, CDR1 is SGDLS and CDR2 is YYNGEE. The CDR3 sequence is CASSVGEVDRGRGTF. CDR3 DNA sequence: TGTGCCAGCAGCGTAGGGGAAGTGGACAGGGGGCGCGGGACCTTC.

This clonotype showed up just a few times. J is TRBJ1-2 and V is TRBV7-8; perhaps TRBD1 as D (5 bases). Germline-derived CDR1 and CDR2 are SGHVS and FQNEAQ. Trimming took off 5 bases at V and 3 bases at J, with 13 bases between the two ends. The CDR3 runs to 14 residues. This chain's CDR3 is CASSSRDEDYGYTF. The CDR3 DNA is TGTGCCAGCAGCAGTCGGGACGAAGACTATGGCTACACCTTC.

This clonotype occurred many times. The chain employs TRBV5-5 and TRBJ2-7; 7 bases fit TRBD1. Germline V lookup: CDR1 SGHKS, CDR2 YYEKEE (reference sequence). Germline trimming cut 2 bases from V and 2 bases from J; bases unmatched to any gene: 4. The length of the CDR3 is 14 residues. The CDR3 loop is CASSFTGQPYEQYF. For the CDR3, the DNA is TGTGCCAGCAGCTTTACGGGACAGCCCTACGAGCAGTACTTC.

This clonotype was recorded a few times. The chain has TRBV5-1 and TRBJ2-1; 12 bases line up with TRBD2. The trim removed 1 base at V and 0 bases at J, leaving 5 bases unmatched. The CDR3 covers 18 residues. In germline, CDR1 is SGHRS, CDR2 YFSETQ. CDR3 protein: CASSLPGLAGFSYNEQFF. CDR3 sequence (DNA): TGCGCCAGCAGCTTGCCAGGACTAGCGGGATTCTCCTACAATGAGCAGTTCTTC.

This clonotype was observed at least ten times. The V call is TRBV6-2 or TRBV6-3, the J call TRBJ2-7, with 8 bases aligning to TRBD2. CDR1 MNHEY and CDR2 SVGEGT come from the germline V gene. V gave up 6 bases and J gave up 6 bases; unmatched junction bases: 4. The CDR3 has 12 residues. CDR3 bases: TGTGCCAGCAGCCGGGGGGGGCTCGAGCAGTACTTC. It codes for CASSRGGLEQYF.

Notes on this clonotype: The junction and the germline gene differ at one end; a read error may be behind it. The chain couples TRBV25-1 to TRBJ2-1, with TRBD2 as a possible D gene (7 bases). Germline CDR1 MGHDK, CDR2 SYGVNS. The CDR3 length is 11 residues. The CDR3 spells CASSDGGGYVF. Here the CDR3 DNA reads TGTGCCAGCAGTGATGGCGGGGGCTATGTCTTC.

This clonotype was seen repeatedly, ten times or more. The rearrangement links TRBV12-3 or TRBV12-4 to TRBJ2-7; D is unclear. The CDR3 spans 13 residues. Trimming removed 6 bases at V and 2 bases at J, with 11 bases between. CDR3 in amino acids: CASSFITPYEQYF. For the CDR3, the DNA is TGTGCCAGCAGCTTCATAACTCCCTACGAGCAGTACTTC.

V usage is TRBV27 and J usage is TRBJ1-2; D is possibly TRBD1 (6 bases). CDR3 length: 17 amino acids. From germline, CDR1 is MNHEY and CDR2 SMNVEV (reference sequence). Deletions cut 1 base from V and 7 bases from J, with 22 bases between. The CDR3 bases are TGTGCCAGCAGTTTATTGTCGGTGAGGGGACAAACGAGTGGCTACACCTTC. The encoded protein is CASSLLSVRGQTSGYTF.

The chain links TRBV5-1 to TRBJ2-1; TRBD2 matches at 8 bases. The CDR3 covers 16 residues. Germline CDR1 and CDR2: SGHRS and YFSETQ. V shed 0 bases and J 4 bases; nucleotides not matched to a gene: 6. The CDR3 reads CASSLERTSRYNEQFF. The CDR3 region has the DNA TGCGCCAGCAGCTTGGAGAGGACTAGCCGTTACAATGAGCAGTTCTTC. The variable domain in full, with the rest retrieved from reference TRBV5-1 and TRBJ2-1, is KAGVTQTPRYLIKTRGQQVTLSCSPISGHRSVSWYQQTPGQGLQFLFEYFSETQRNKGNFPGRFSGRQFSNSRSEMNVSTLELGDSALYLCASSLERTSRYNEQFFGPGTRLTVL.

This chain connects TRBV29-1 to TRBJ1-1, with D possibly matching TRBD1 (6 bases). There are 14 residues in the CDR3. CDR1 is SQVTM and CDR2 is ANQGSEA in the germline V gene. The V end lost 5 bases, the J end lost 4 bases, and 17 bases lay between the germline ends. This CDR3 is CSVHSQGMGTEAFF. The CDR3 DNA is TGCAGCGTTCACAGTCAGGGGATGGGCACTGAAGCTTTCTTT.